Reported below is one T cell receptor (beta chain). These data come from a study of blood T cell repertoires in COVID-19. Germline V lookup: CDR1 DFQATT, CDR2 SNEGSKA (reference sequence). The V segment lost 3 bases and the J segment 9 bases; nucleotides outside the gene matches: 13. This CDR3 region has 17 residues. Sequencing was performed with immunoSEQ multiplex PCR; in TCRdb, only in-frame clones are kept and a portion is missing. Among 200,000 to 300,000 clones listed, roughly four fifths were seen once. The sequence derives from a man in his fifties with acute or convalescent COVID-19. The chain has TRBV20-1 and TRBJ2-1; 14 bases fit TRBD2. The specimen was peripheral blood. In DNA, the CDR3 is TGCAGTGCTAGTCAGGCGGGCGGACTAGCGGGAGGAGGTGAGCAGTTCTTC. The encoded protein is CSASQAGGLAGGGEQFF.